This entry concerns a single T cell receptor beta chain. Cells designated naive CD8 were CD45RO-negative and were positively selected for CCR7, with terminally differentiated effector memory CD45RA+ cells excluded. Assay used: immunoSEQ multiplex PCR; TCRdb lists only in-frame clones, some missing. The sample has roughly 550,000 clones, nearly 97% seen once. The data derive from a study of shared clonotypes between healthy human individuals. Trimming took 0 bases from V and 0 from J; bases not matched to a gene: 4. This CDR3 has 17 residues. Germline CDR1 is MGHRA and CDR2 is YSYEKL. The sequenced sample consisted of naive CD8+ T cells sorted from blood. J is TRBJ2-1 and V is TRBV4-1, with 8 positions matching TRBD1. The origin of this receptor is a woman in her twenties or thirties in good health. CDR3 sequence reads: CASSQDIGTGSYNEQFF. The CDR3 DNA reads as TGCGCCAGCAGCCAAGATATAGGGACAGGCTCCTACAATGAGCAGTTCTTC.